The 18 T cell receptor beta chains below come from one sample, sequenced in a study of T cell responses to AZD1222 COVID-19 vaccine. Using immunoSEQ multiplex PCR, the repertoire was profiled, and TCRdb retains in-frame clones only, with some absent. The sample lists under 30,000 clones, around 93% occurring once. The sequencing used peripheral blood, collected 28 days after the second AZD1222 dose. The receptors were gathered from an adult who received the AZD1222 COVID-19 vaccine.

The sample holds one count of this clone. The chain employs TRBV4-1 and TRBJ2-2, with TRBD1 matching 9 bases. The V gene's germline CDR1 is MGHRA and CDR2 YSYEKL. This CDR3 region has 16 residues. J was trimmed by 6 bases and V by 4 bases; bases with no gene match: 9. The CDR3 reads CASSPQPGQGSGELFF. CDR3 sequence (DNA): TGCGCCAGCAGCCCGCAACCGGGACAGGGCTCCGGGGAGCTGTTTTTT.

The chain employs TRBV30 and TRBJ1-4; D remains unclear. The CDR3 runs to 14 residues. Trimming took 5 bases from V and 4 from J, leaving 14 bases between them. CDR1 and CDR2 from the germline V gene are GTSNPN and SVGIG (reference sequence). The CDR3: CAWLAGNYNEKLFF. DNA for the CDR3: TGTGCCTGGCTTGCGGGAAATTATAATGAAAAACTGTTTTTT.

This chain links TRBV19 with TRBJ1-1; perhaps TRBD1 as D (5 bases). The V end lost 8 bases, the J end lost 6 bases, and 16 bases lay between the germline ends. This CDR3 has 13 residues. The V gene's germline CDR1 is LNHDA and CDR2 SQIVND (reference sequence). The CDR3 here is CASRRGGTAEAFF. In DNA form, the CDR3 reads TGTGCCAGTCGCCGTGGGGGAACGGCTGAAGCTTTCTTT.

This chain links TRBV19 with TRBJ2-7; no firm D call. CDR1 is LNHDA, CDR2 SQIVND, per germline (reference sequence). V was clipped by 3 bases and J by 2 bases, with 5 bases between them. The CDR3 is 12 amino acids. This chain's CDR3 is CASSMGTYEQYF. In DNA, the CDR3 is TGTGCCAGTAGTATGGGCACCTACGAGCAGTACTTC.

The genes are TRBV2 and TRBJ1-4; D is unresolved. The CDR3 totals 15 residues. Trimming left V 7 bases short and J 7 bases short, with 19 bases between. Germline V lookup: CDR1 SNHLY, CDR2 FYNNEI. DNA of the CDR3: TGTGCCAGCAAGAAATCGTTGGGTGGTGGTGAAAAACTGTTTTTT. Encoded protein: CASKKSLGGGEKLFF.

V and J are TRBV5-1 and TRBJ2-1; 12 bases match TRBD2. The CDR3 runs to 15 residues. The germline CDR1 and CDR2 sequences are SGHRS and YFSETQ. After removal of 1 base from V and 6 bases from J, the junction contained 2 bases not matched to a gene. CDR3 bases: TGCGCCAGCAGCTTGACTAGCGGGAGGATCAATGAGCAGTTCTTC. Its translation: CASSLTSGRINEQFF.

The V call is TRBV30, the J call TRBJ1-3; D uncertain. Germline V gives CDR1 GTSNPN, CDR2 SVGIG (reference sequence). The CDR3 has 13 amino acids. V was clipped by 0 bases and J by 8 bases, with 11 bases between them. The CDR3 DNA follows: TGTGCCTGGAGTGTAAAAGGGTCGGACACCATATATTTT. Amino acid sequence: CAWSVKGSDTIYF.

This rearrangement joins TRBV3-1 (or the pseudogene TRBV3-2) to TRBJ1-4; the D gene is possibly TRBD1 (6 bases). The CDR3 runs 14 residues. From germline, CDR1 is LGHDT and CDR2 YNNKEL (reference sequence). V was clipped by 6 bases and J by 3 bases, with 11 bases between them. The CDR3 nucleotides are TGTGCCAGCAGGGTAGGGGGTTCTAATGAAAAACTGTTTTTT. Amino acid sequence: CASRVGGSNEKLFF.

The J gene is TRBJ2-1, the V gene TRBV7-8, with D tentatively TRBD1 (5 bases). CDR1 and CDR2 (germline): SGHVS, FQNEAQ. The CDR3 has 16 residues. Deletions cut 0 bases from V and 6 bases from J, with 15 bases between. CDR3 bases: TGTGCCAGCAGCTTAGCAACCAGGGTCGGTGGCAATGAGCAGTTCTTC. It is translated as CASSLATRVGGNEQFF.

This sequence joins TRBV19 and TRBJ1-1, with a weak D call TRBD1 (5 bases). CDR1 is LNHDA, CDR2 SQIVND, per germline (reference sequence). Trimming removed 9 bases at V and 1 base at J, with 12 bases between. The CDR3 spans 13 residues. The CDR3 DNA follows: TGTGCCAGCGGCGGGGGTTGGAACACTGAAGCTTTCTTT. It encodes CASGGGWNTEAFF.

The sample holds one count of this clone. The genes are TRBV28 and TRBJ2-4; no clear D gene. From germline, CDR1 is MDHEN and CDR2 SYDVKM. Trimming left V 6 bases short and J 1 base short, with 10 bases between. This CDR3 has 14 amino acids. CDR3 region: CASRDSGAKNIQYF. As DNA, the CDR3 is TGTGCCAGCAGGGATTCTGGGGCCAAAAACATTCAGTACTTC.

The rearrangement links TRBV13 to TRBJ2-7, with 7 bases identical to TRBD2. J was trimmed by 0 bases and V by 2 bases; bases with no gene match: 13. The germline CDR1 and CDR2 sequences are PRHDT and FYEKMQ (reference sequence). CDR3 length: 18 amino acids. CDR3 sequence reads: CASSLIGGGGGISYEQYF. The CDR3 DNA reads TGTGCCAGCAGCTTAATAGGCGGTGGGGGGGGAATCTCCTACGAGCAGTACTTC.

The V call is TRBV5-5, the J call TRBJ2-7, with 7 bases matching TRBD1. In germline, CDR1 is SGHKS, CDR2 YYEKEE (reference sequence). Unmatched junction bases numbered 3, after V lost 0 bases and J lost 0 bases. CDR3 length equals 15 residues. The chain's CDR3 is CASSLVGGSSYEQYF. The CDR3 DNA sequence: TGTGCCAGCAGCTTGGTAGGGGGCAGCTCCTACGAGCAGTACTTC.

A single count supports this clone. The CDR3 region is CASSLSWDTQYF. The DNA of the CDR3 is TGTGCCAGCAGTTTGTCGTGGGATACGCAGTATTTT. The rearrangement joins TRBV12-3 or TRBV12-4 to TRBJ2-3; no definite D call. This CDR3 spans 12 amino acids. With 3 bases removed from V and 6 bases from J, the gap between germline ends came to 7 bases.

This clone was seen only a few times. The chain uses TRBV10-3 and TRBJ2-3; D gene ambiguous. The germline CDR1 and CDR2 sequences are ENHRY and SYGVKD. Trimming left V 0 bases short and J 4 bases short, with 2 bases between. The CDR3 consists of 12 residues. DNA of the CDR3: TGTGCCATCAGTGAGTCGTCAGATACGCAGTATTTT. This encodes CAISESSDTQYF.

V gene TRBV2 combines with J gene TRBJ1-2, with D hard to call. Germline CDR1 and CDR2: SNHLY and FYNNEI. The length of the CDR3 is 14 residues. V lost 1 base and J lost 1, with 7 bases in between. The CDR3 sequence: CASSEVEGNYGYTF. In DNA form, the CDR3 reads TGTGCCAGCAGTGAAGTTGAGGGTAACTATGGCTACACCTTC.

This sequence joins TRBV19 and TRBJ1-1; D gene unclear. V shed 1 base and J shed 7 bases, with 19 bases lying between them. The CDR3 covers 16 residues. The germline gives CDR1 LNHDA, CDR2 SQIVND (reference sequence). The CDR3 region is CASSIAKFGGMGEAFF. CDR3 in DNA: TGTGCCAGTAGTATAGCAAAATTCGGCGGCATGGGTGAAGCTTTCTTT.

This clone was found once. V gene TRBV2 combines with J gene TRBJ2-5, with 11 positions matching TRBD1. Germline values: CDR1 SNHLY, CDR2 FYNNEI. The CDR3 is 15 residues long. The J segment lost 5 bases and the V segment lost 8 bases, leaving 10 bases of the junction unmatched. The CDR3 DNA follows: TGTGCCAGCGTCAAGGACAGGGGGCGCAGGGAGACCCAGTACTTC. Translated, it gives CASVKDRGRRETQYF.